This TCR beta chain is from a study of cytotoxic CD8 clonotypes in ibrutinib-treated CLL. Depths of 1 in 200,000 to 1 in 1 million T cells were the sequencing target. Profiling relied on immunoSEQ multiplex PCR, and the TCRdb table lists in-frame clones only, not all of them. Found here are tens of thousands of clones, roughly nine tenths of them singletons; the top ten hold 3% to 3.5%. Broader study findings: At progression, clonality fell back toward baseline after rising at ibrutinib response.

The CDR3 covers 11 residues. CDR1 and CDR2 (germline): SGHDT, YYEEEE. Turning to this clone: As yet, its antigen is unknown. One end of the junction does not line up with germline, which may come from a read error.

This sequence joins TRBV5-6 and TRBJ2-5; no reliable D call. Sequencing used PBMCs, obtained after 12 months of ibrutinib treatment. This TCR derives from a human donor with chronic lymphocytic leukemia. The CDR3 loop is CASSNRRTQYF. CDR3 nucleotides: TGTGCCAGCAGTAATCGCCGGACCCAATACTTC.